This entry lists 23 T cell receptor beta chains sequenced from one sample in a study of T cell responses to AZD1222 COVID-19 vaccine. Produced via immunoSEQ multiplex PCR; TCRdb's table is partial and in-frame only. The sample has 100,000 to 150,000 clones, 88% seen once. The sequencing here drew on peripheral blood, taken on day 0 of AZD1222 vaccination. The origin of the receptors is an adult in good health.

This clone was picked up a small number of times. The CDR3 DNA reads TGTGCCAGCAGGCAAACGGGTGGCTATGGCTACACCTTC. Amino acids: CASRQTGGYGYTF. The chain links TRBV12-3 or TRBV12-4 to TRBJ1-2; no clear D gene. V dropped 6 bases and J dropped 4 bases, with 12 bases sitting between them. The CDR3 sequence is 13 residues long.

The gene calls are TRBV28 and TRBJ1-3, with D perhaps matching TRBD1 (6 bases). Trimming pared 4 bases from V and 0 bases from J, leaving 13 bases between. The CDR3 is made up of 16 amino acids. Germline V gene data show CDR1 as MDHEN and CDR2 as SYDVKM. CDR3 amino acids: CASSSPRDNSGNTIYF. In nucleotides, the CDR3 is TGTGCCAGCAGTTCACCCCGGGACAACTCTGGAAACACCATATATTTT.

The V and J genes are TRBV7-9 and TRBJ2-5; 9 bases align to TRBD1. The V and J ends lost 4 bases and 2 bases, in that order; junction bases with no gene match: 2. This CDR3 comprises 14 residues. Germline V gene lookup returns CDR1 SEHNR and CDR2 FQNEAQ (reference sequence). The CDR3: CASSSGQGQETQYF. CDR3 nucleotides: TGTGCCAGCAGCTCGGGACAGGGTCAAGAGACCCAGTACTTC. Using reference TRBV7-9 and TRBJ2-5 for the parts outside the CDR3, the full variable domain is DTGVSQNPRHKITKRGQNVTFRCDPISEHNRLYWYRQTLGQGPEFLTYFQNEAQLEKSRLLSDRFSAERPKGSFSTLEIQRTEQGDSAMYLCASSSGQGQETQYFGPGTRLLVL.

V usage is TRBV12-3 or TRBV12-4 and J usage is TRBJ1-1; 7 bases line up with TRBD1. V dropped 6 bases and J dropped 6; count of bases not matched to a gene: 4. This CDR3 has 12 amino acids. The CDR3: CASRRQGPEAFF. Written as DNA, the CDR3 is TGTGCCAGCAGAAGACAGGGACCTGAAGCTTTCTTT.

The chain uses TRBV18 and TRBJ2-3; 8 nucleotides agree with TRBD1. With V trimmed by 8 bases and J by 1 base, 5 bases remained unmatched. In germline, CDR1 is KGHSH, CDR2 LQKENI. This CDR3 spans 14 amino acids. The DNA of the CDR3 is TGTGCCAGCGCCCAGGGGGCGGGCACAGATACGCAGTATTTT. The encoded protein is CASAQGAGTDTQYF.

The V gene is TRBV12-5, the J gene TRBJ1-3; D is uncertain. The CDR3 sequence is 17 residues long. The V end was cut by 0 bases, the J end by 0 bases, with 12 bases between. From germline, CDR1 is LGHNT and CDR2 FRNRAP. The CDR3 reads CASGLVHGTYSGNTIYF. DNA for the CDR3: TGTGCTAGTGGTTTGGTTCACGGAACCTACTCTGGAAACACCATATATTTT.

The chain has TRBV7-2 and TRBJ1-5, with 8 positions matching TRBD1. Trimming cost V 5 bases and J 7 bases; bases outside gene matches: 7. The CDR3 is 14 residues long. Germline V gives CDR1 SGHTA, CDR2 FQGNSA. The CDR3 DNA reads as TGTGCCAGCAGCCCGACGACAGGGGAACAGCCCCAGCATTTT. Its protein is CASSPTTGEQPQHF.

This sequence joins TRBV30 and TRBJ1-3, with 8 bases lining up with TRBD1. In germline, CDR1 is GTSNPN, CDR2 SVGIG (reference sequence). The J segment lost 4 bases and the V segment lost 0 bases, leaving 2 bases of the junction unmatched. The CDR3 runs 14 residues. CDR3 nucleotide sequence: TGTGCCTGGAGTGTCGGACAGGGAGGAAACACCATATATTTT. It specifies CAWSVGQGGNTIYF. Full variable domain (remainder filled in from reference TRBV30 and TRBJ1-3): SQTIHQWPATLVQPVGSPLSLECTVEGTSNPNLYWYRQAAGRGLQLLFYSVGIGQISSEVPQNLSASRPQDRQFILSSKKLLLSDSGFYLCAWSVGQGGNTIYFGEGSWLTVV.

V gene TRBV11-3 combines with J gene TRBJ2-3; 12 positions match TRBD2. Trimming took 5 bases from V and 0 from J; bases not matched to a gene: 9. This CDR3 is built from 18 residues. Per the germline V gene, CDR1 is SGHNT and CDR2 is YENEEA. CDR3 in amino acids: CASSPGTSGSLSTDTQYF. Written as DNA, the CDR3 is TGTGCCAGCAGCCCCGGGACTAGCGGGTCTCTTAGCACAGATACGCAGTATTTT.

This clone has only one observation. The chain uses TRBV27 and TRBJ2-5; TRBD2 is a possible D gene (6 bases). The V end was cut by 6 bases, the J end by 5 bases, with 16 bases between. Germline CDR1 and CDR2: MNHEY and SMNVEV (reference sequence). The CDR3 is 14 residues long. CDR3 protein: CASSPPRGWETQYF. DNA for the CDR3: TGTGCCAGCAGCCCCCCGCGGGGATGGGAGACCCAGTACTTC.

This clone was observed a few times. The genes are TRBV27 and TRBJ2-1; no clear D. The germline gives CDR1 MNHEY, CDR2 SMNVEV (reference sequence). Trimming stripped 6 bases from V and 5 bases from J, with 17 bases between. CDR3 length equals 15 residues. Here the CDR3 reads CASSRLVHLNNEQFF. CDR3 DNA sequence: TGTGCCAGCAGCCGCCTAGTTCATCTCAACAATGAGCAGTTCTTC.

The CDR3 bases are TGTGCCAGCACCAAACCGACACTAGGGGACTATGGCTACACCTTC. It encodes CASTKPTLGDYGYTF. The chain joins TRBV5-4 to TRBJ1-2; D may be TRBD1 (5 bases). V lost 6 bases and J 3 bases, leaving 18 bases between the germline ends. Germline-derived CDR1 and CDR2 are SGHNT and YYREEE (reference sequence). CDR3 length equals 15 residues.

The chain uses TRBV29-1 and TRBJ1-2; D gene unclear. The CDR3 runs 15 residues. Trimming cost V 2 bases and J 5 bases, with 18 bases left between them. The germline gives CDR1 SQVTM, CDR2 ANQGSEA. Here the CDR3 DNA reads TGCAGCGTTGAAACGGACGAGGCCCCCTTGTATGGCTACACCTTC. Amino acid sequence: CSVETDEAPLYGYTF.

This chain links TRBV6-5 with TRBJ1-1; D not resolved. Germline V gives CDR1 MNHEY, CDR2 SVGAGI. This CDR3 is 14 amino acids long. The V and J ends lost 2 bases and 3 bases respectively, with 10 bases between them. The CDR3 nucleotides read TGTGCCAGCAGTTACAGGCACAGTTACACTGAAGCTTTCTTT. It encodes CASSYRHSYTEAFF.

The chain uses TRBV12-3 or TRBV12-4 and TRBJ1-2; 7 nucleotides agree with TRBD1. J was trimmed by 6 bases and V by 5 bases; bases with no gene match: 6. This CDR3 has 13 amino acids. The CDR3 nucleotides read TGTGCCAGCAGTCTAGGGGGCCTGGATGGCTACACCTTC. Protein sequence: CASSLGGLDGYTF.

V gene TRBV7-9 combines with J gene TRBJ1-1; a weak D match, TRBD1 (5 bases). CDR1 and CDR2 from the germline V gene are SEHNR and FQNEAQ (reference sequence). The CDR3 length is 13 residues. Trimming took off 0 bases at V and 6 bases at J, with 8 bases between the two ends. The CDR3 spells CASSLAGTAEAFF. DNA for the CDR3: TGTGCCAGCAGCTTAGCAGGGACCGCTGAAGCTTTCTTT. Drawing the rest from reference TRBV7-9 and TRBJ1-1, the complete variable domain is DTGVSQNPRHKITKRGQNVTFRCDPISEHNRLYWYRQTLGQGPEFLTYFQNEAQLEKSRLLSDRFSAERPKGSFSTLEIQRTEQGDSAMYLCASSLAGTAEAFFGQGTRLTVV.

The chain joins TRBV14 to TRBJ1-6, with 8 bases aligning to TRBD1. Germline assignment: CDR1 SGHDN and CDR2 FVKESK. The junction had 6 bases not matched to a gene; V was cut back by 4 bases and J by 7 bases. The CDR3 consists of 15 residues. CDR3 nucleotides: TGTGCCAGCAGCCCGCGGACAGGGTTCAATTCACCCCTCCACTTT. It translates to CASSPRTGFNSPLHF. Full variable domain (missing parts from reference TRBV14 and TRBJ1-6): EAGVTQFPSHSVIEKGQTVTLRCDPISGHDNLYWYRRVMGKEIKFLLHFVKESKQDESGMPNNRFLAERTGGTYSTLKVQPAELEDSGVYFCASSPRTGFNSPLHFGNGTRLTVT.

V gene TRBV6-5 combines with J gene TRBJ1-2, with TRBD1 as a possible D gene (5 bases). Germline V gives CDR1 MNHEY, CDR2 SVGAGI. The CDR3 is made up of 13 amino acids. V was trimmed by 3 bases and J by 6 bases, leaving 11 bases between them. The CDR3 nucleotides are TGTGCCAGCAGTTATTCTCAGGGCCATGGCTACACCTTC. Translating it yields CASSYSQGHGYTF.

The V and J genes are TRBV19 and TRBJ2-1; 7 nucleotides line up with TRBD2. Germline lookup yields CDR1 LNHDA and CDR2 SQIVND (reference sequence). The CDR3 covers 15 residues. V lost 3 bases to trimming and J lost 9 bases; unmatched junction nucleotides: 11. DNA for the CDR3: TGTGCCAGTAGTATTCTTCAGGGAGGGGACGGTGAGCAGTTCTTC. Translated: CASSILQGGDGEQFF.

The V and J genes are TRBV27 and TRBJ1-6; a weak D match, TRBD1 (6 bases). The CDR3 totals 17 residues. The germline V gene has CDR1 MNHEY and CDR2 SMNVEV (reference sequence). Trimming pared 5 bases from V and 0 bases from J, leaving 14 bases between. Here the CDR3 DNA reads TGTGCCAGCAGTCCCAGGACAGTTAGCTCCTATAATTCACCCCTCCACTTT. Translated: CASSPRTVSSYNSPLHF.

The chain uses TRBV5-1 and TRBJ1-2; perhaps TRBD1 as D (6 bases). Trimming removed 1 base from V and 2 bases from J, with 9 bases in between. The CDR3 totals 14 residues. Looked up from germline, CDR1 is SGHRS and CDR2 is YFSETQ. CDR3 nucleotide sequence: TGCGCCAGCAGCTTGCAGGACAGCAACTATGGCTACACCTTC. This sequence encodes CASSLQDSNYGYTF.

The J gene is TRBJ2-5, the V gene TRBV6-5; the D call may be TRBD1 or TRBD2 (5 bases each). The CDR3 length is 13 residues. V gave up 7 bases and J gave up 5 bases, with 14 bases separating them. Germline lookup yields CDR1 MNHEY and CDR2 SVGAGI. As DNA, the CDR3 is TGTGCCAGCAAATGGGGGAGAGCGGAGACCCAGTACTTC. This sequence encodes CASKWGRAETQYF.

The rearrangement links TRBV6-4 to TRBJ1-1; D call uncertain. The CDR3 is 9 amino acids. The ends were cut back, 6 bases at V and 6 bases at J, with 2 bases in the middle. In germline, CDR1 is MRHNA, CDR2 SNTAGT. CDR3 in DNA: TGTGCCAGCAGAGCTGAAGCTTTCTTT. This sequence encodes CASRAEAFF.